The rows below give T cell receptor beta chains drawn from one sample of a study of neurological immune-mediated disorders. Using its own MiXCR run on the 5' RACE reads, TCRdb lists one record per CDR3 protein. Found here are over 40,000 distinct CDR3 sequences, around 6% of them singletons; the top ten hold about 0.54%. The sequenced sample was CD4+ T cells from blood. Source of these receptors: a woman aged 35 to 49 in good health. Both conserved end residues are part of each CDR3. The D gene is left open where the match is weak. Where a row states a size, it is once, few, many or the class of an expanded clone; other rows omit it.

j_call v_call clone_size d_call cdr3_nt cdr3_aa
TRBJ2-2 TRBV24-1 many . TGTGCCACCAGTAGGACATCGAACACCGGGGAGCTGTTTTTT CATSRTSNTGELFF
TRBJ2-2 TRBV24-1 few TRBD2 TGTGCCACCAGTGATTATAGAGGACTAGCGGCTTCTGGGAACACCGGGGAGCTGTTTTTT CATSDYRGLAASGNTGELFF
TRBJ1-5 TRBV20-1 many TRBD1 TGCAGTGCTACTCGGACAGGGGGAAGCAATCAGCCCCAGCATTTT CSATRTGGSNQPQHF
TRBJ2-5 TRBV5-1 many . TGCGCCAGCAGCTTGGAGTGGGGTGAAGAGACCCAGTACTTC CASSLEWGEETQYF
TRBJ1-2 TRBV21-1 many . TGTGCCAGCAGCAAAGCAAAGGGAATCCCGATGTGGGGCTACACCTTC CASSKAKGIPMWGYTF
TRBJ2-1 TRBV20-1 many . TGCAGTGCTAGGCCACACAGTCCAGGGTATCAGGGCGAGCAGTTCTTC CSARPHSPGYQGEQFF
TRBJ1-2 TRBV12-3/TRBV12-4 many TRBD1 TGTGCCAGCAGCCTTGGACAGGGGATTGGCTACACCTTC CASSLGQGIGYTF
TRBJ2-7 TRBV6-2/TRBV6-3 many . TGTGCCAGCCACCCGTCGTCTAGCTACGAGCAGTACTTC CASHPSSSYEQYF
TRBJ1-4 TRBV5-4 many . TGTGCCAGCAGCGGGCTTGGGGATAGTAATGAAAAACTGTTTTTT CASSGLGDSNEKLFF
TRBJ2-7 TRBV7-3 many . TGTGCCAGCAGCACCATCGGCGGGGAGCAGTACTTC CASSTIGGEQYF
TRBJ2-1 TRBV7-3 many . TGTGCCAGCAGCCCCACCACGGGGACCGCTTTTTACAATGAGCAGTTCTTC CASSPTTGTAFYNEQFF
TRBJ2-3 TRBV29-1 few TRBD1 TGCAGCGTCGCCCACAGGGGAGATACGCAGTATTTT CSVAHRGDTQYF
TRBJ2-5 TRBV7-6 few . TGTGCCAGCAGCTTAGAGGCGGGGCGGGAGACCCAGTACTTC CASSLEAGRETQYF
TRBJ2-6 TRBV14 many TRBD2 TGTGCCAGCAGCCAAGATACCAGCGGGAGTAGAGGGGCCAACGTCCTGACTTTC CASSQDTSGSRGANVLTF
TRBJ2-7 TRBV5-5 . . TGTGCCAGCAGCTCCCTCGGGCGGCTATCCTACGAGCAGTACTTC CASSSLGRLSYEQYF
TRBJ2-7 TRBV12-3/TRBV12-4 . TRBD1 TGTGCCAGCAGTTTGCGGACAGGAGGACAGTACTTC CASSLRTGGQYF
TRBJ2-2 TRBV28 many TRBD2 TGTGCCAGCAGTTTATTAGGAGCGGGGGTTTCGAACACCGGGGAGCTGTTTTTT CASSLLGAGVSNTGELFF
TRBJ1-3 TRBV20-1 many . TGCAGTGCCCGCGACACTAATATGACTGACAGGTTCACTGGAAACACCATATATTTT CSARDTNMTDRFTGNTIYF